A selection of T cell receptor beta chains follows, all from one sample in a study of T cell clusters in autoimmune cytopenias. TCRdb derives one entry per CDR3 protein from the multiplex PCR reads, leaving out DNA. Its table lists about 6,200 distinct CDR3 sequences. Sequencing input: peripheral blood. The receptors derive from a human donor with an autoimmune cytopenia or autoimmune hepatitis (not recorded which). Both conserved end residues are part of each CDR3. Clone size is not always given. Where it is, it says once, few, many or a class for expanded clones.

clone size,CDR3 length,V gene,J gene,CDR3 protein
.,14,TRBV7-9,TRBJ1-4,CASSLDGRGQKLFF
medium-sized,17,TRBV18,TRBJ2-3,CASSPFRPGLATDTQYF
.,17,TRBV7-9,TRBJ1-1,CASSLSPGQPGATEAFF
medium-sized,15,TRBV6-2/TRBV6-3,TRBJ2-1,CASSWSGTLYNEQFF
large,14,TRBV29-1,TRBJ2-2,CSVLDRYPTGELFF
.,15,TRBV5-6,TRBJ1-2,CASSYGTGGDYGYTF
.,18,TRBV20-1,TRBJ2-1,CSASYLSGGAGLSNEQFF
.,13,TRBV4-3,TRBJ2-1,CASSPPGEDEQFF
.,15,TRBV4-3,TRBJ2-5,CASSQSYGGRETQYF
.,15,TRBV6-2/TRBV6-3,TRBJ1-4,CASSPDSSFNEKLFF
.,14,TRBV5-1,TRBJ2-7,CASSPDRDLYEQYF
medium-sized,16,TRBV19,TRBJ2-1,CASSLASGPQGDEQFF
medium-sized,14,TRBV19,TRBJ1-5,CASSLTGSNQPQHF
medium-sized,16,TRBV6-6,TRBJ2-7,CASSLTESGSGYEQYF
medium-sized,14,TRBV6-6,TRBJ2-2,CASSYGGLTGELFF
.,13,TRBV7-3,TRBJ2-5,CASSQVHQETQYF
medium-sized,14,TRBV12-3/TRBV12-4,TRBJ1-5,CASSLIYRNQPQHF
medium-sized,14,TRBV19,TRBJ2-2,CASRSQGAAGELFF
.,14,TRBV2,TRBJ2-3,CASDWTGGTDTQYF
medium-sized,15,TRBV29-1,TRBJ1-2,CSGYRGQGASGGYTF
medium-sized,19,TRBV19,TRBJ2-4,CASSIDRIEDWGAKNIQYF
medium-sized,17,TRBV6-2/TRBV6-3,TRBJ2-6,CASSDRAHFSGANVLTF